The 4 T cell receptor beta chains reported below all come from one sample, sequenced in a study of cytomegalovirus exposure and HLA in healthy donors. The PCR ran on 60 Vbeta and 13 Jbeta primers. Libraries were prepared by immunoSEQ multiplex PCR; TCRdb keeps only in-frame clonotypes and omits some of them. This table holds about 150,000 clones, 88% found once. The material sequenced was PBMCs. The receptors originated from a woman between 40 and 55 years old in good health and CMV-seronegative.

This clone was counted once. The V gene is TRBV7-8, the J gene TRBJ2-2; D is possibly TRBD2 (6 bases). The CDR3 runs 17 residues. The ends were cut back, 5 bases at V and 2 bases at J, with 18 bases in the middle. Germline V gene sequence: CDR1 SGHVS, CDR2 FQNEAQ. The CDR3 nucleotides are TGTGCCAGCAGCGGTGTTGGGCTAGCGAGTAACACCGGGGAGCTGTTTTTT. Protein product: CASSGVGLASNTGELFF.

The chain is built from TRBV7-2 and TRBJ2-5; TRBD2 agrees at 7 bases. The germline gives CDR1 SGHTA, CDR2 FQGNSA. Losses at the gene ends were 1 base for V and 3 bases for J; bases not matched to a gene: 2. The CDR3 consists of 14 residues. The CDR3 sequence: CASSLVSGKETQYF. In DNA form, the CDR3 reads TGTGCCAGCAGCTTAGTCAGCGGGAAAGAGACCCAGTACTTC. The full variable domain, its missing parts supplied by reference TRBV7-2 and TRBJ2-5, is GAGVSQSPSNKVTEKGKDVELRCDPISGHTALYWYRQSLGQGLEFLIYFQGNSAPDKSGLPSDRFSAERTGGSVSTLTIQRTQQEDSAVYLCASSLVSGKETQYFGPGTRLLVL.

The V gene is TRBV19, the J gene TRBJ1-5; D remains unclear. The CDR3 has 16 residues. CDR1 LNHDA and CDR2 SQIVND come from the germline V gene (reference sequence). V was clipped by 4 bases and J by 4 bases, with 17 bases between them. Here the CDR3 reads CASSTQRGSSNQPQHF. The CDR3 DNA reads as TGTGCCAGTAGTACCCAACGAGGCAGTTCTAATCAGCCCCAGCATTTT.

Only one count was recorded for this clone. In DNA form, the CDR3 reads TGTGCCAGTAGTATGAGGTCCGTCCTGTACTTC. Amino acid sequence: CASSMRSVLYF. The gene calls are TRBV19 and TRBJ2-5; D uncertain. The germline V gene has CDR1 LNHDA and CDR2 SQIVND (reference sequence). The CDR3 is 11 residues long. Between the trimmed V and J ends, which lost 3 bases and 13 bases, there was a span of 12 bases. The full variable domain, in which reference TRBV19 and TRBJ2-5 provide the parts outside the CDR3, is DGGITQSPKYLFRKEGQNVTLSCEQNLNHDAMYWYRQDPGQGLRLIYYSQIVNDFQKGDIAEGYSVSREKKESFPLTVTSAQKNPTAFYLCASSMRSVLYFGPGTRLLVL.